The 25 T cell receptor beta chains below come from one sample, sequenced in a study of liver allograft versus peripheral blood T cells. Study in general: The authors compared T cell receptor repertoires in transplanted livers with those in the peripheral blood of recipients.

Each CDR3 protein gets one entry after TCRdb re-called the reads with MiXCR. The top ten hold roughly 1.3% of the sample, which has 10,000 or so distinct CDR3 sequences, 15% to 20% seen once. These receptor sequences come from a human patient who had a liver transplant. Some T cells may originate from the graft donor.

V usage is TRBV18 and J usage is TRBJ1-5; unclear D gene. Germline V gives CDR1 KGHSH, CDR2 LQKENI. Trimming shortened V by 2 bases and J by 4 bases, and 6 bases separated the two germline ends. This CDR3 region has 13 residues. The CDR3 region has the DNA TGTGCCAGCTCACCAGGGAGTAATCAGCCCCAGCATTTT. Protein: CASSPGSNQPQHF.

This clonotype was picked up many times. The chain uses TRBV27 and TRBJ1-1, with D possibly matching TRBD1 (5 bases). Germline CDR1 MNHEY, CDR2 SMNVEV (reference sequence). The CDR3 contains 15 residues. The V and J ends lost 0 bases and 1 base respectively, with 9 bases between them. For the CDR3, the DNA is TGTGCCAGCAGTTTATCGGGAAGGGGGAACACTGAAGCTTTCTTT. It is translated as CASSLSGRGNTEAFF.

This clonotype is deemed medium-sized (0.01 to 0.1%). V is TRBV10-3 and J is TRBJ1-1, with D unclear. The germline gives CDR1 ENHRY, CDR2 SYGVKD. The CDR3 runs to 12 residues. Trimming left V 3 bases short and J 11 bases short, with 13 bases between. The CDR3 DNA follows: TGTGCCATCAGTGATATGGGCGAGGATGCTTTCTTT. This gives the protein CAISDMGEDAFF.

This clonotype is classed as medium-sized (0.01 to 0.1%). The chain joins TRBV6-1 to TRBJ1-5; unclear D gene. CDR3 length: 12 amino acids. Germline assignment: CDR1 MNHNS and CDR2 SASEGT. The CDR3 here is CATQTGNQPQHF. The CDR3 DNA reads as TGTGCGACGCAGACGGGGAATCAGCCCCAGCATTTT.

Within the sample, this clonotype is medium-sized. The chain is built from TRBV18 and TRBJ1-2, with D maybe TRBD1 (5 bases). The CDR3 has 13 amino acids. Germline loops: CDR1 KGHSH, CDR2 LQKENI. V lost 3 bases and J lost 6, with 11 bases in between. CDR3 nucleotides: TGTGCCAGCTCACCGGTCGGGGCGGATGGCTACACCTTC. It encodes CASSPVGADGYTF.

The rearrangement links TRBV20-1 to TRBJ1-2; TRBD1 matches at 8 bases. The length of the CDR3 is 13 residues. J gave up 0 bases and V 6 bases, and 3 bases lay outside the gene matches. Germline loops: CDR1 DFQATT, CDR2 SNEGSKA (reference sequence). CDR3 bases: TGCAGTGCCGTGGACAGGGCTAACTATGGCTACACCTTC. This sequence encodes CSAVDRANYGYTF.

In regard to this clonotype: A read error is the likely source, as a far larger clone sits one nucleotide away. V usage is TRBV6-6 and J usage is TRBJ1-1; TRBD1 might be the D (6 bases). V dropped 6 bases and J dropped 1 base, with 15 bases sitting between them. The CDR3 runs 15 residues. From germline, CDR1 is MNHNY and CDR2 SVGAGI (reference sequence). The CDR3 region is CASSRQVSTNTEAFF. The CDR3 nucleotides read TGTGCCAGCAGCCGACAGGTTTCTACGAACACTGAAGCTTTCTTT.

Sample share makes this clonotype medium-sized (0.01 to 0.1%). V is TRBV6-1 and J is TRBJ2-7; D may be TRBD2 (6 bases). Germline CDR1 MNHNS, CDR2 SASEGT. Trimming removed 1 base from V and 6 bases from J, with 10 bases in between. The CDR3 loop spans 13 amino acids. The CDR3 sequence: CASSEGTKGEQYF. CDR3 DNA: TGTGCCAGCAGTGAAGGGACTAAAGGCGAGCAGTACTTC.

This clonotype was seen only a few times. The genes are TRBV6-1 and TRBJ2-1; D is possibly TRBD2 (7 bases). V gave up 5 bases and J gave up 13 bases, with 21 bases separating them. In germline, CDR1 is MNHNS, CDR2 SASEGT. The CDR3 covers 14 residues. As DNA, the CDR3 is TGTGCCAGCAGTTACACTAGGGGGGGACCTAGTCAGTTCTTC. Translation gives CASSYTRGGPSQFF.

This clonotype is deemed medium-sized. CDR3 sequence (DNA): TGTGCCAGCATGCGCGAGAGCTATGGCTACACCTTC. Its protein is CASMRESYGYTF. The V and J genes are TRBV6-1 and TRBJ1-2; D unclear. V was pared by 7 bases and J by 4 bases, with 10 bases between. The V gene's germline CDR1 is MNHNS and CDR2 SASEGT. The CDR3 consists of 12 residues.

By its share, this clonotype is medium-sized (0.01 to 0.1%). The gene calls are TRBV6-5 and TRBJ1-1, with TRBD1 matching 7 bases. The germline V gene encodes CDR1 MNHEY and CDR2 SVGAGI. The CDR3 sequence is 15 residues long. The junction had 7 bases not matched to a gene; V was cut back by 6 bases and J by 0 bases. This CDR3 reads CASRTLQGMNTEAFF. For the CDR3, the DNA is TGTGCCAGCAGGACCTTACAGGGGATGAACACTGAAGCTTTCTTT.

This clonotype was observed once. The chain has TRBV27 and TRBJ1-1, with D perhaps matching TRBD1 (5 bases). V lost 3 bases and J lost 7, with 12 bases in between. Germline V gene data show CDR1 as MNHEY and CDR2 as SMNVEV (reference sequence). The CDR3 loop spans 13 amino acids. CDR3 region: CASSFRGGNEAFF. Here the CDR3 DNA reads TGTGCCAGCAGTTTCCGGGGCGGGAATGAAGCTTTCTTT.

The V and J genes are TRBV6-1 and TRBJ1-5; no definite D call. V gave up 1 base and J gave up 5 bases, with 9 bases separating them. Germline V gene lookup returns CDR1 MNHNS and CDR2 SASEGT. The CDR3 covers 14 residues. For the CDR3, the DNA is TGTGCCAGCAGTGAAGATAGGACCTATCAGCCCCAGCATTTT. Amino acids: CASSEDRTYQPQHF.

This clonotype is medium-sized within its sample. The chain's CDR3 is CASSREQNTEAFF. CDR3 nucleotides: TGTGCCAGCTCACGGGAACAGAACACTGAAGCTTTCTTT. The gene calls are TRBV18 and TRBJ1-1; D not certain. The V gene's germline CDR1 is KGHSH and CDR2 LQKENI. There are 13 residues in the CDR3. V lost 4 bases to trimming and J lost 1 base, with 7 bases between them.

This clonotype is labeled as medium-sized. V usage is TRBV6-1 and J usage is TRBJ1-2; D is unresolved. Trimming took off 1 base at V and 7 bases at J, with 10 bases between the two ends. The CDR3 extends over 13 amino acids. CDR1 and CDR2 from the germline V gene are MNHNS and SASEGT. CDR3 sequence: CASSEVRSGGYTF. The CDR3 nucleotides are TGTGCCAGCAGTGAAGTTAGAAGCGGTGGCTACACCTTC.

By share, this clonotype counts as medium-sized (0.01 to 0.1%). The V and J genes are TRBV5-4 and TRBJ1-1, with a tentative D call TRBD1 (5 bases). The germline CDR1 and CDR2 sequences are SGHNT and YYREEE (reference sequence). The germline V and J ends were trimmed by 3 bases and 2 bases, with 17 bases remaining between them. The CDR3 runs 16 residues. The CDR3 DNA sequence: TGTGCCAGCAGCTCGGGGACGGTCTTGCCAAACACTGAAGCTTTCTTT. As protein: CASSSGTVLPNTEAFF.

This clonotype qualifies as medium-sized (0.01 to 0.1%). The V call is TRBV5-6, the J call TRBJ1-2; a possible D gene is TRBD1 (6 bases). Trimming pared 0 bases from V and 5 bases from J, leaving 8 bases between. The CDR3 extends over 13 amino acids. Germline V gives CDR1 SGHDT, CDR2 YYEEEE. CDR3: CASSLGTVYGYTF. DNA of the CDR3: TGTGCCAGCAGCTTGGGGACAGTTTATGGCTACACCTTC.

The CDR3 sequence is CASGLGMLRTEAFF. Here the CDR3 DNA reads TGTGCTAGTGGTTTGGGAATGCTGAGGACTGAAGCTTTCTTT. The gene calls are TRBV12-3 or TRBV12-4 and TRBJ1-1; no clear D. The CDR3 contains 14 residues.

This clonotype was seen more than once but under ten times. This CDR3 reads CASSQTLQGPANYGYTF. CDR3 nucleotides: TGTGCCAGCAGTCAAACCCTTCAGGGCCCAGCTAACTATGGCTACACCTTC. The chain employs TRBV6-6 and TRBJ1-2; maybe TRBD1 (5 bases). CDR3 length: 17 residues. Germline assignment: CDR1 MNHNY and CDR2 SVGAGI (reference sequence). The V end was cut by 5 bases, the J end by 0 bases, with 19 bases between.

This clonotype rates as medium-sized. This sequence joins TRBV10-3 and TRBJ2-7; 11 nucleotides agree with TRBD2. The junction had 4 bases not matched to a gene; V was cut back by 6 bases and J by 0 bases. Germline V gene lookup returns CDR1 ENHRY and CDR2 SYGVKD. CDR3 length equals 15 residues. CDR3 nucleotide sequence: TGTGCCATCAGGCTGACTAGCGGGGACTCCTACGAGCAGTACTTC. Its protein product is CAIRLTSGDSYEQYF.

The chain has TRBV6-2 or TRBV6-3 and TRBJ1-5; the D is unclear. The CDR3 length is 15 residues. Per germline, CDR1 MNHEY and CDR2 SVGEGT. The V end was cut by 4 bases, the J end by 8 bases, with 18 bases between. CDR3: CASSSLDAGIKPQHF. Here the CDR3 DNA reads TGTGCCAGCAGTTCCTTGGACGCGGGGATTAAGCCCCAGCATTTT.

CDR3 DNA sequence: TGTGCCAGCAGTTCAAGGGACGGCTACACCTTC. Translated, it gives CASSSRDGYTF. V and J are TRBV12-3 or TRBV12-4 and TRBJ1-2; possible D gene TRBD1, 5 bases. Trimming took 4 bases from V and 8 from J, leaving 8 bases between them. The CDR3 is 11 residues long.

This clonotype was observed many times. CDR3 nucleotide sequence: TGTGCCAGCAGAGACGACAGGGATAAACTGTTTTTT. Its translation: CASRDDRDKLFF. The chain employs TRBV6-5 and TRBJ1-4; 7 bases are shared with TRBD1. Unmatched junction bases numbered 6, after V lost 6 bases and J lost 11 bases. From germline, CDR1 is MNHEY and CDR2 SVGAGI. The CDR3 is 12 residues long.

The table lists this clonotype with a few counts. The chain links TRBV12-5 to TRBJ1-1; TRBD1 matches 9 bases. CDR1 and CDR2 (germline): LGHNT, FRNRAP. The V and J ends lost 7 bases and 7 bases, in that order; junction bases with no gene match: 7. This CDR3 contains 13 residues. The CDR3 DNA is TGTGCTAGTGCCAGGACAGGGGCGATTGAAGCTTTCTTT. It encodes CASARTGAIEAFF.

By share of the sample, this clonotype is medium-sized. This sequence joins TRBV29-1 and TRBJ2-3; D might be TRBD2 (6 bases). This CDR3 comprises 12 residues. The ends were cut back, 4 bases at V and 5 bases at J, with 10 bases in the middle. Germline V gives CDR1 SQVTM, CDR2 ANQGSEA. CDR3 sequence (DNA): TGCAGCGTTGCGGCCGGGAGAGATACGCAGTATTTT. Its protein product is CSVAAGRDTQYF.